Here is one T cell receptor beta chain with its context. What it binds is not known. This sample stems from a study of T cell responses to AZD1222 COVID-19 vaccine. Study-level results: Samples come after the peak T cell response, not at day 14. White British donors predominated, females outnumbered males, and clonal diversity was possibly underestimated. Spike was spanned by vaccine-associated CD4 TCRs, which were dominant at 160-218 and 743-854. Nearly half of spike-specific TCRs reportedly target unmutated variant regions.

Germline V gene sequence: CDR1 MNHEY, CDR2 SVGAGI. The CDR3 runs 15 residues. Deletions cut 6 bases from V and 0 bases from J, with 12 bases between. Libraries were prepared by immunoSEQ multiplex PCR; TCRdb keeps only in-frame clonotypes and omits some of them. The sample lists about 120,000 clones; more than 80% were seen once. The sequencing used peripheral blood, collected 28 days after the second dose of the MenACWY control vaccine. The rearrangement joins TRBV6-5 to TRBJ1-3; D is uncertain. The receptor was isolated from an adult who received the MenACWY meningococcal vaccine as a control. The CDR3 coding sequence is TGTGCCAGCAGCCCAAGGGTGTACTCTGGAAACACCATATATTTT. Translated: CASSPRVYSGNTIYF.